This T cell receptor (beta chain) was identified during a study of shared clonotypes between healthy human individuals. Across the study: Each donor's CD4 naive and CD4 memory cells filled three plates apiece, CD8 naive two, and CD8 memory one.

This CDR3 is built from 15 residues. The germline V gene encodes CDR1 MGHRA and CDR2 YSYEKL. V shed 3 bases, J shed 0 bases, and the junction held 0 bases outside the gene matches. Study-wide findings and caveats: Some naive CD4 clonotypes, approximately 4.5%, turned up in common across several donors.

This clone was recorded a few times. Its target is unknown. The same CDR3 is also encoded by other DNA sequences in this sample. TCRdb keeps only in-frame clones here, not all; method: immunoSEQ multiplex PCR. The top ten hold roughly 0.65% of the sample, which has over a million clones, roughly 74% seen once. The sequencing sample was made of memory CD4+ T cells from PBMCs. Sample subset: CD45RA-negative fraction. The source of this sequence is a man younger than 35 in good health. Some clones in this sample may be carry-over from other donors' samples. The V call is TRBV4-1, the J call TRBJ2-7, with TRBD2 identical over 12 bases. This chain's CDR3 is CASSQGLAGSYEQYF. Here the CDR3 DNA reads TGCGCCAGCAGCCAGGGACTAGCGGGCTCCTACGAGCAGTACTTC.